This is a list of T cell receptor beta chains from one sample in a study of T cells in Graves' hyperthyroidism and ophthalmopathy. TCRdb used MiXCR to reprocess the multiplex PCR reads, holding one entry per CDR3 protein. The data contain about 760,000 distinct CDR3 sequences, 30% to 40% of them singletons. Source material: blood. These receptors came from a woman aged 40 to 50 with Graves' hyperthyroidism. Each CDR3 is given without its conserved first and last residue.

>TRBV11-3|TRBJ1-5
ASSGGASYEH
>TRBV5-5|TRBJ1-5
ASSLSGSLSQPQH
>TRBV7-2|TRBJ1-1
ASSSPQGGGTEAF
>TRBV19|TRBJ1-5
ASTIQGAGNQPQH
>TRBV7-8|TRBJ2-6
ASSARQGVGGANVLT
>TRBV9|TRBJ1-2
ASSVGPGQGYGYT
>TRBV11-2|TRBJ2-7
ASNIAGGPYEQY
>TRBV7-9|TRBJ1-3
ASSFDRALNTIY
>TRBV7-9|TRBJ1-1
ASSFWTATEAF
>TRBV7-2|TRBJ1-3
ASSLGTVNTIY
>TRBV7-9|TRBJ1-5
ASSLQGRHQPQH
>TRBV5-1|TRBJ1-4
ASSLGTGDLEKLF
>TRBV30|TRBJ1-1
AWSKAGGLNTEAF
>TRBV4-3|TRBJ1-2
ASSQERDYGYT
>TRBV2|TRBJ2-3
ASSAGGRGYTDTQY
>TRBV7-9|TRBJ2-1
ASSLGTEQF
>TRBV12-3/TRBV12-4|TRBJ1-2
ASSLVRQGGNYGYT
>TRBV27|TRBJ1-5
ASRETDLIEMPQH
>TRBV12-3/TRBV12-4|TRBJ2-7
ASRPGVGYEQY
>TRBV27|TRBJ1-6
ASTWTVNSPLH
>TRBV29-1|TRBJ2-7
SVEENGDSYEQY
>TRBV7-9|TRBJ2-1
ASSLGQGAYNEQF
>TRBV7-2|TRBJ1-4
ASTQDIGRREKLF
>TRBV6-1|TRBJ1-3
ASSYSFEGGNTIY
>TRBV12-3/TRBV12-4|TRBJ2-5
ASSFHEGIGGH
>TRBV20-1|TRBJ2-7
SAPFQGVSSYEQY
>TRBV20-1|TRBJ2-7
SASYGGTYEQY
>TRBV19|TRBJ1-5
ASSTTLEPQH
>TRBV7-3|TRBJ2-7
ASSPPGDDEQY
>TRBV15|TRBJ1-2
ATSRDGQGGYT
>TRBV2|TRBJ1-6
ASSRQSYNSPLH
>TRBV4-3|TRBJ1-2
ASSQGEGTASNYGYT
>TRBV19|.
ASSIGGQGRSETQY
>TRBV10-3|TRBJ1-2
AISESSGGGYGYT
>TRBV6-5|TRBJ1-6
ASSSRTQGGSPLH
>TRBV29-1|TRBJ2-7
SALTTSGSHLYEQY
>TRBV6-6|TRBJ1-1
ASSVQANTEAF
>TRBV5-1|TRBJ2-2
ASSLQNTGELF
>TRBV5-4|TRBJ2-7
ASSLDQRDYEQY
>TRBV2|TRBJ1-5
ASRKGGGNQPQH
>TRBV11-1|TRBJ1-3
ASSLWSESGNTIY
>TRBV6-5|TRBJ1-5
ASSSLSSVRQPQH
>TRBV7-2|TRBJ2-2
ASSYRGRNTGELF
>TRBV20-1|TRBJ1-2
RGEGDSRGYT